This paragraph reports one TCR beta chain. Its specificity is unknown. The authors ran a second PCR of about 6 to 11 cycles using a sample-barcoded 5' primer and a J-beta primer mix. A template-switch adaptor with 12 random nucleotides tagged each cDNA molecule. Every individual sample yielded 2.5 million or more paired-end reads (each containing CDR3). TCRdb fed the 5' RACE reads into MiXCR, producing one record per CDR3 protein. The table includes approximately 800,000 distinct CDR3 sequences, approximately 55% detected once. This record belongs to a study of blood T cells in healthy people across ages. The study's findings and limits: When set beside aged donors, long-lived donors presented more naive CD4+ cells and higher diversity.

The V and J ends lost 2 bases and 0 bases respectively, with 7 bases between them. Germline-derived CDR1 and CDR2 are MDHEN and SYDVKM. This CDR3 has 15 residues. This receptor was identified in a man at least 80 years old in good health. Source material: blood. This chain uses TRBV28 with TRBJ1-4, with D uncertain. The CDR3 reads CASSLEGATNEKLFF. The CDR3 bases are TGTGCCAGCAGTTTAGAAGGAGCAACTAATGAAAAACTGTTTTTT. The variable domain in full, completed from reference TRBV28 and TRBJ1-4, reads DVKVTQSSRYLVKRTGEKVFLECVQDMDHENMFWYRQDPGLGLRLIYFSYDVKMKEKGDIPEGYSVSREKKERFSLILESASTNQTSMYLCASSLEGATNEKLFFGSGTQLSVL.